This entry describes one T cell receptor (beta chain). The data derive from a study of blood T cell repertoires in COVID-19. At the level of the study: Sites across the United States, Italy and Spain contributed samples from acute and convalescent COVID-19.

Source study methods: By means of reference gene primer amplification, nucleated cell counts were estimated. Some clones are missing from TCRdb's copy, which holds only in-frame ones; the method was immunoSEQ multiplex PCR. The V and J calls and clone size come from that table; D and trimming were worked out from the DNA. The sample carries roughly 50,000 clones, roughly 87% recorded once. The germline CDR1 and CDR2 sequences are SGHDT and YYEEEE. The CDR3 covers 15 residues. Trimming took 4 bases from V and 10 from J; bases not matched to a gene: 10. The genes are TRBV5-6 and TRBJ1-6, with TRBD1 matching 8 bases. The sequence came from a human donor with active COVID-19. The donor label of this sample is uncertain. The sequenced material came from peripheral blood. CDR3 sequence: CASSRGQGGESPLHF. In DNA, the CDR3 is TGTGCCAGCAGCCGAGGACAGGGTGGGGAATCACCCCTCCACTTT.